This T cell receptor (beta chain) was retrieved from a study of cytomegalovirus exposure and HLA in healthy donors. Germline CDR1 reads LNHDA; CDR2 reads SQIVND (reference sequence). The V and J ends lost 10 bases and 4 bases respectively, with 14 bases between them. The CDR3 runs to 12 residues. Notes on the study in general: Reports indicated that the classifier achieved high specificity and sensitivity in diagnosing cytomegalovirus status. The authors enumerated over 150 TCR beta chains as linked to cytomegalovirus. The study found most TCR sequences rare, yet found some public TCRs in many donors.

On this clone itself: Its specificity is not known.

TCRdb keeps only in-frame clones here, not all; method: immunoSEQ multiplex PCR. The sample holds about 200,000 clones, 70% to 85% seen once. The approximately 120-subject validation cohort, separate from the roughly 700-subject first cohort, included the donors. The sequence derives from a woman aged 25 to 39 in good health and CMV-seropositive. Sequenced input: PBMCs. The rearrangement links TRBV19 to TRBJ2-7, with D maybe TRBD2 (6 bases). CDR3 coding DNA: TGTGCCACCGGGGACTGGGGTTACGAGCAGTACTTC. This encodes CATGDWGYEQYF.